This entry lists 25 T cell receptor beta chains sequenced from one sample in a study of neoadjuvant anti-PD-1 for oral cavity cancer (dated by TCRdb to about 2021). The time point tag for this specimen amounts to: before neoadjuvant nivolumab. The library was prepared using the immunoSEQ multiplex PCR assay. In its TCRdb copy, this immuneACCESS table keeps in-frame sequences only and misses some clones. Where compared with another copy, unresolved V genes explain less than half of these, and the others have no known cause. Here the sample has about 15,000 clones; about two thirds occur a single time. Roughly 3.3% of the sample rests with the top ten. The sequenced sample was PBMCs, obtained before nivolumab (anti-PD-1) treatment. These TCRs come from a person aged 35-80 years with oral cavity squamous cell carcinoma.

The rearrangement joins TRBV27 to TRBJ2-5; the D is unclear. From germline, CDR1 is MNHEY and CDR2 SMNVEV (reference sequence). The CDR3 has 13 residues. Trimming pared 3 bases from V and 6 bases from J, leaving 11 bases between. The CDR3 sequence is CASSFRAAQTQYF. CDR3 DNA sequence: TGTGCCAGCAGTTTTAGGGCGGCGCAGACCCAGTACTTC.

The V and J genes are TRBV20-1 and TRBJ2-1; D unresolved. CDR3 length equals 11 residues. Germline CDR1 and CDR2: DFQATT and SNEGSKA (reference sequence). V dropped 0 bases and J dropped 10 bases, with 7 bases sitting between them. CDR3 sequence reads: CSARDRREQFF. In DNA form, the CDR3 reads TGCAGTGCTAGAGATAGAAGGGAGCAGTTCTTC.

This rearrangement joins TRBV15 to TRBJ2-2; unclear D gene. V was clipped by 1 base and J by 3 bases, with 15 bases between them. Germline V gene lookup returns CDR1 LNHNV and CDR2 YYDKDF (reference sequence). There are 17 residues in the CDR3. The chain's CDR3 is CATSRVRRAWDTGELFF. The DNA of the CDR3 is TGTGCCACCAGCAGAGTCCGGCGCGCTTGGGACACCGGGGAGCTGTTTTTT.

This clone has just a few counts. The V gene is TRBV13, the J gene TRBJ1-1, with TRBD1 as a possible D gene (6 bases). Germline lookup yields CDR1 PRHDT and CDR2 FYEKMQ (reference sequence). Trimming took off 4 bases at V and 10 bases at J, with 10 bases between the two ends. There are 11 residues in the CDR3. DNA for the CDR3: TGTGCCAGCAGCTCCCGGGGGGCAGCTTTCTTT. Its protein product is CASSSRGAAFF.

The chain uses TRBV5-5 and TRBJ2-3, with D perhaps assigned TRBD1 or TRBD2 (6 bases each). Germline-derived CDR1 and CDR2 are SGHKS and YYEKEE (reference sequence). This CDR3 is built from 18 residues. The V gene lost 1 base and the J gene lost 3 bases, with 21 bases spanning the gap. CDR3 sequence: CASSLYLEGGTTTDTQYF. DNA of the CDR3: TGTGCCAGCAGCTTGTATTTGGAGGGGGGCACAACGACAGATACGCAGTATTTT.

The CDR3 sequence: CASSYSAPTRNQPQHF. The CDR3 DNA reads as TGTGCCAGCAGTTACTCCGCGCCGACACGCAATCAGCCCCAGCATTTT. The V gene is TRBV6-5, the J gene TRBJ1-5; unclear D gene. The CDR3 length is 16 residues. The V end lost 0 bases, the J end lost 2 bases, and 11 bases lay between the germline ends. The germline V gene has CDR1 MNHEY and CDR2 SVGAGI.

This clone appeared a single time. This chain joins TRBV27 and TRBJ1-2; TRBD1 is a possible D gene (6 bases). V gave up 3 bases and J gave up 10 bases, with 15 bases separating them. CDR3 length equals 13 residues. CDR1 and CDR2 from the germline V gene are MNHEY and SMNVEV (reference sequence). In DNA form, the CDR3 reads TGTGCCAGCAGTTTTGGCAGGGAGGGGGTCTACACCTTC. Its translation is CASSFGREGVYTF.

The chain employs TRBV30 and TRBJ1-3, with D perhaps matching TRBD1 (5 bases). This CDR3 is built from 13 residues. Trimming removed 8 bases at V and 0 bases at J, with 11 bases between. CDR1 is GTSNPN, CDR2 SVGIG, per germline (reference sequence). The CDR3 reads CARGVTSGNTIYF. The CDR3 DNA reads as TGTGCCCGGGGCGTGACCTCTGGAAACACCATATATTTT.

The chain carries TRBV11-3 and TRBJ2-1, with TRBD2 identical over 14 bases. Germline CDR1 is SGHNT and CDR2 is YENEEA. The CDR3 totals 15 residues. The trim removed 5 bases at V and 6 bases at J, leaving 3 bases unmatched. Written as DNA, the CDR3 is TGTGCCAGCAGCGCGACTAGCGGGAGGGCCAATGAGCAGTTCTTC. This translates into CASSATSGRANEQFF.

The V and J genes are TRBV7-8 and TRBJ2-5, with a tentative D call TRBD1 (7 bases). Between the trimmed V and J ends, which lost 6 bases and 2 bases, there was a span of 19 bases. The CDR3 spans 16 residues. CDR1 is SGHVS, CDR2 FQNEAQ, per germline. The CDR3 region is CASRTGFGGRQETQYF. CDR3 bases: TGTGCCAGCAGGACAGGGTTCGGAGGGCGGCAAGAGACCCAGTACTTC.

The chain carries TRBV7-2 and TRBJ1-2, with D uncertain. From germline, CDR1 is SGHTA and CDR2 FQGNSA. This CDR3 comprises 15 residues. Trimming took 2 bases from V and 0 from J, leaving 10 bases between them. The CDR3 coding sequence is TGTGCCAGCAGCTTATCAAGGTCAGCTAACTATGGCTACACCTTC. Protein sequence: CASSLSRSANYGYTF.

There are a few counts of this clone. V is TRBV6-5 and J is TRBJ1-2; D unresolved. The germline V and J ends were trimmed by 4 bases and 6 bases, with 9 bases remaining between them. The CDR3 loop spans 12 amino acids. Germline CDR1 reads MNHEY; CDR2 reads SVGAGI. CDR3 nucleotide sequence: TGTGCCAGCAGTTCCCCTTTCCATGGCTACACCTTC. It translates to CASSSPFHGYTF.

This clone was seen more than once but under ten times. The V gene is TRBV7-8, the J gene TRBJ2-1; D is perhaps TRBD2 (5 bases). Germline V CDR1 and CDR2: SGHVS, FQNEAQ. V was pared by 5 bases and J by 7 bases, with 21 bases between. This CDR3 is 16 amino acids long. The CDR3 protein is CASSDRKRTERNEQFF. CDR3 in DNA: TGTGCCAGCAGCGACCGAAAGCGGACTGAAAGAAATGAGCAGTTCTTC. Full variable domain (missing parts from reference TRBV7-8 and TRBJ2-1): GAGVSQSPRYKVAKRGQDVALRCDPISGHVSLFWYQQALGQGPEFLTYFQNEAQLDKSGLPSDRFFAERPEGSVSTLKIQRTQQEDSAVYLCASSDRKRTERNEQFFGPGTRLTVL.

This clone was detected only a few times. The rearrangement links TRBV5-5 to TRBJ1-5; D possibly corresponds to TRBD1 (5 bases). CDR1 and CDR2 (germline): SGHKS, YYEKEE (reference sequence). The CDR3 totals 15 residues. Trimming pared 0 bases from V and 5 bases from J, leaving 12 bases between. CDR3 loop: CASSLGGGPYQPQHF. CDR3 nucleotides: TGTGCCAGCAGCTTGGGGGGCGGCCCTTATCAGCCCCAGCATTTT.

The chain is built from TRBV11-1 and TRBJ1-3; a weak D match, TRBD1 (6 bases). CDR1 is SGHAT, CDR2 FQDESV, per germline (reference sequence). The ends were cut back, 3 bases at V and 3 bases at J, with 15 bases in the middle. The CDR3 loop spans 16 amino acids. This CDR3 reads CASSFDRQGSGNTIYF. CDR3 DNA sequence: TGTGCCAGCAGCTTCGACCGGCAGGGGAGTGGAAACACCATATATTTT.

The V gene is TRBV7-2, the J gene TRBJ1-4; 7 bases align to TRBD1. J was trimmed by 8 bases and V by 5 bases; bases with no gene match: 11. CDR3 length equals 15 residues. Germline V gene sequence: CDR1 SGHTA, CDR2 FQGNSA. The DNA for the CDR3 is TGTGCCAGCAGCCAAGCGAGGCAGGGGGGGGAAAAACTGTTTTTT. The encoded protein is CASSQARQGGEKLFF. The full variable domain, with the rest looked up from reference TRBV7-2 and TRBJ1-4, is GAGVSQSPSNKVTEKGKDVELRCDPISGHTALYWYRQSLGQGLEFLIYFQGNSAPDKSGLPSDRFSAERTGGSVSTLTIQRTQQEDSAVYLCASSQARQGGEKLFFGSGTQLSVL.

The CDR3 protein is CASSQGPGQGLTLWGYTF. The CDR3 bases are TGCGCCAGCAGCCAGGGTCCGGGACAGGGCCTCACGTTATGGGGCTACACCTTC. The chain employs TRBV5-1 and TRBJ1-2; TRBD1 aligns across 9 bases. CDR3 length: 18 residues. V shed 4 bases and J 8 bases; nucleotides not matched to a gene: 21. Per germline, CDR1 SGHRS and CDR2 YFSETQ.

The gene calls are TRBV6-1 and TRBJ1-2; D might be TRBD1 (5 bases). This CDR3 is 14 amino acids long. The germline gives CDR1 MNHNS, CDR2 SASEGT. V was cut by 7 bases and J by 8 bases, with 20 bases left in between. The CDR3 DNA reads as TGTGCCAGCACCCGAGGGGTTTCTGGGGAGGGCTACACCTTC. This encodes CASTRGVSGEGYTF.

The CDR3 loop is CASSLTATGTYEQYF. The CDR3 DNA reads as TGTGCCAGCAGTTTGACCGCGACAGGGACCTACGAGCAGTACTTC. The chain is built from TRBV28 and TRBJ2-7, with 7 positions matching TRBD1. Germline trimming cut 3 bases from V and 2 bases from J; bases unmatched to any gene: 7. This CDR3 spans 15 amino acids. CDR1 and CDR2 (germline): MDHEN, SYDVKM.

The V call is TRBV6-5, the J call TRBJ1-1; no firm D call. The germline V and J ends were trimmed by 1 base and 4 bases, with 16 bases remaining between them. Per germline, CDR1 MNHEY and CDR2 SVGAGI. The CDR3 totals 16 residues. CDR3 sequence reads: CASSYWQPGVGTEAFF. DNA of the CDR3: TGTGCCAGCAGTTACTGGCAGCCTGGGGTCGGCACTGAAGCTTTCTTT.

The table lists this clone with a few counts. The gene calls are TRBV2 and TRBJ2-2; TRBD1 agrees at 11 bases. J lost 5 bases, V lost 5 bases, and 7 bases had no gene match. Germline CDR1 and CDR2: SNHLY and FYNNEI. There are 16 residues in the CDR3. CDR3 coding DNA: TGTGCCAGCAGTCTTCGAGGGACAGGGGGAACCGGGGAGCTGTTTTTT. Translated, it gives CASSLRGTGGTGELFF. Supplemented by reference TRBV2 and TRBJ2-2, the full variable domain reads EPEVTQTPSHQVTQMGQEVILRCVPISNHLYFYWYRQILGQKVEFLVSFYNNEISEKSEIFDDQFSVERPDGSNFTLKIRSTKLEDSAMYFCASSLRGTGGTGELFFGEGSRLTVL.

This chain connects TRBV5-6 to TRBJ1-2; D is uncertain. Per the germline V gene, CDR1 is SGHDT and CDR2 is YYEEEE. V was cut by 2 bases and J by 10 bases, with 21 bases left in between. The CDR3 is made up of 15 amino acids. CDR3 residues: CASSFDRSYLLDYTF. The CDR3 coding sequence is TGTGCCAGCAGCTTCGATCGGTCCTACCTTTTGGACTACACCTTC.

This chain connects TRBV7-9 to TRBJ1-1; 7 nucleotides match TRBD1. The trim removed 3 bases at V and 2 bases at J, leaving 12 bases unmatched. This CDR3 is built from 17 residues. Germline V gene data show CDR1 as SEHNR and CDR2 as FQNEAQ (reference sequence). CDR3 amino acids: CASSFPADRPSNTEAFF. CDR3 DNA: TGTGCCAGCAGCTTCCCGGCGGACAGGCCGAGCAACACTGAAGCTTTCTTT.

V gene TRBV2 combines with J gene TRBJ2-3; D ambiguous. V lost 6 bases, J lost 4 bases, and 11 bases lay in between. In germline, CDR1 is SNHLY, CDR2 FYNNEI. The CDR3 is made up of 13 amino acids. The CDR3 DNA sequence: TGTGCCAGCAGCGGTCTTAGTCCAGATACGCAGTATTTT. This translates into CASSGLSPDTQYF.

DNA for the CDR3: TGTGCCAGCAGTTACTACAGGTACAATGAGCAGTTCTTC. It is translated as CASSYYRYNEQFF. The chain recombines TRBV6-5 with TRBJ2-1, with D possibly matching TRBD1 (5 bases). V was trimmed by 1 base and J by 4 bases, leaving 5 bases between them. Per germline, CDR1 MNHEY and CDR2 SVGAGI. The CDR3 contains 13 residues.